The rows below give T cell receptor beta chains drawn from one sample of a study of blood T cell repertoires in COVID-19. Repertoires were generated with immunoSEQ multiplex PCR, while TCRdb's copy carries only in-frame clones and drops some. Among roughly 190,000 clones listed, around 76% were seen once. The sequencing input was PBMCs or T cells enriched from blood (not recorded which). These receptors originate from a woman in her fifties or sixties with acute COVID-19. Each CDR3 is given without its conserved first and last residue. Each record gives: J gene, V gene, CDR3 protein.

>TRBJ2-3|TRBV5-1
ASSEGTPGDTQY
>TRBJ1-2|TRBV7-2
ASSLALNSNGYT
>TRBJ2-3|TRBV9
ASSVTLAGGPTDTQY
>TRBJ2-5|TRBV7-2
ASSLVKGAGETQY
>TRBJ2-5|TRBV4-3
ASSQEEGGGETQY
>TRBJ1-2|TRBV6-1
ASSEGQGANGYT
>TRBJ1-1|TRBV9
ASSPIQGAEAF
>TRBJ1-1|TRBV14
ASSPWSGVGTEAF
>TRBJ1-5|TRBV30
AWSVSGNQPQH
>TRBJ1-4|TRBV5-4
ASSSGQPNEKLF
>TRBJ1-3|TRBV29-1
SVDRGGTGNTIY
>TRBJ1-1|TRBV2
ASTGQGLSTEAF
>TRBJ1-5|TRBV28
ASSFPGVEPQH
>TRBJ1-3|TRBV6-6
ASRWAGTSSGNTIY
>TRBJ2-3|TRBV19
ASSPAALDTQY
>TRBJ2-5|TRBV19
ASSITPRETQY
>TRBJ1-6|TRBV6-4
ASSEGQGGSPLH
>TRBJ1-3|TRBV7-9
ASSHQQGSLIGNTIY
>TRBJ1-2|TRBV19
ATRTGQGLFGYT
>TRBJ1-4|TRBV7-2
ASSATGTGGEKLF
>TRBJ2-1|TRBV5-1
ASTPAGGSSYNEQF
>TRBJ2-1|TRBV7-3
ASSRDVDSYNEQF
>TRBJ2-5|TRBV6-5
ASTRGAGRETQY
>TRBJ1-4|TRBV29-1
SVYAGGEKLF
>TRBJ1-6|TRBV19
ASLDRARGMNSPLH
>TRBJ1-5|TRBV6-5
ASGGEASNQPQH
>TRBJ1-4|TRBV27
ASRNGNEKLF
>TRBJ1-6|TRBV6-5
ASRPQGGNSPLH
>TRBJ2-3|TRBV11-3
ASSPRKEGGPDTQY
>TRBJ1-1|TRBV11-2
ASSLVRGATEAF
>TRBJ2-3|TRBV2
ASSPRLAGADTQY
>TRBJ2-5|TRBV11-3
ASSFDGLETQY
>TRBJ1-2|TRBV28
ASSLSGAGWDGYT
>TRBJ1-1|TRBV29-1
SVLTGTEAF
>TRBJ1-1|TRBV5-1
ASSLEDLERTEAF
>TRBJ2-5|TRBV7-9
ASSSGTGSTQETQY
>TRBJ1-6|TRBV6-5
ASRPDRGNSPLH
>TRBJ1-2|TRBV10-3
AISEGRAVGGYT
>TRBJ1-2|TRBV28
ASRQLNYGYT
>TRBJ1-1|TRBV2
ASGRQGSRNAEAF
>TRBJ1-2|TRBV4-1
ASSPGLGTPNYGYT
>TRBJ1-2|TRBV27
ASISGGGGYT
>TRBJ2-2|TRBV4-3
ASSQDSAGGRTGELF
>TRBJ2-1|TRBV9
ASSYLTGDEQF
>TRBJ1-6|TRBV28
ASRFSGTGESPLH
>TRBJ1-1|TRBV28
ASSSYAPDRVFAF
>TRBJ2-1|TRBV18
ASSPPVLRRTHNEQF
>TRBJ1-4|TRBV29-1
SVSSGASNEKLF
>TRBJ1-5|TRBV24-1
ATSDWTGSDNQPQH
>TRBJ1-5|TRBV2
ASRAGVVQPQH
>TRBJ1-5|TRBV4-1
ASSGDRTFNQPQH
>TRBJ1-4|TRBV4-2
ASSQDPAVGQGSLATNEKLF
>TRBJ1-5|TRBV19
ASSPTSSTARGH
>TRBJ1-2|TRBV18
ASSPPGQGAYGYT
>TRBJ2-3|TRBV7-9
ASSPPPRIGDTQY